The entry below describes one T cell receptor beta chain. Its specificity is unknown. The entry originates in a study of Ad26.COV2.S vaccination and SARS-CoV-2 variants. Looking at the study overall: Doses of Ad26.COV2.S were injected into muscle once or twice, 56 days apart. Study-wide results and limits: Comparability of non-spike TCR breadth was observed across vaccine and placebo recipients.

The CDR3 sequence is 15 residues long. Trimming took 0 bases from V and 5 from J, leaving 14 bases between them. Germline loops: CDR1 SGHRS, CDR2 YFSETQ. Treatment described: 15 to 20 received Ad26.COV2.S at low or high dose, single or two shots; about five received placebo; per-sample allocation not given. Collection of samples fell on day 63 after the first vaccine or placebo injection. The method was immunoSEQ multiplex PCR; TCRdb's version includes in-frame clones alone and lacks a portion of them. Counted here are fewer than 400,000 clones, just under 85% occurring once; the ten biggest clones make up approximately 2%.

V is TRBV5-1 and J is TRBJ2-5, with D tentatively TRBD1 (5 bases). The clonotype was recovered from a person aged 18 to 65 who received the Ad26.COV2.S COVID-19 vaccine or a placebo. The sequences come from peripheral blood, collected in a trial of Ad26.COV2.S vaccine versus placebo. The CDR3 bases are TGCGCCAGCAGCTTGGTTGCCGCCAAGGGGGAGACCCAGTACTTC. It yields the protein CASSLVAAKGETQYF.